The 14 T cell receptor beta chains reported below all come from one sample, sequenced in a study of spatial heterogeneity in lung cancer. One entry per CDR3 protein, called by TCRdb with MiXCR from the 5' RACE reads. The table records about 13,000 distinct CDR3 sequences, 3% to 4% of them present only once. General observations from the study: The number of expanded tumor alpha and beta chains correlated with mutation number.

These receptors have no known antigen. Time point noted: sample taken at primary tumor resection. The sample here was lung tumor tissue, taken at surgery. Receptors were obtained from a male donor with early-stage non-small cell lung cancer.

This clonotype was found many times. CDR3 residues: CASSPWGGSSYEQYF. The CDR3 DNA sequence: TGTGCCAGCAGCCCCTGGGGGGGGAGCTCCTACGAGCAGTACTTC. The V gene is TRBV28, the J gene TRBJ2-7; TRBD2 aligns across 7 bases. CDR3 length equals 15 residues. Germline CDR1 is MDHEN and CDR2 is SYDVKM. After removal of 6 bases from V and 0 bases from J, the junction contained 8 bases not matched to a gene.

This clonotype showed up many times. The V and J genes are TRBV5-4 and TRBJ1-1; maybe TRBD1 (5 bases). Per the germline V gene, CDR1 is SGHNT and CDR2 is YYREEE (reference sequence). The CDR3 runs 14 residues. V lost 3 bases and J 0 bases, leaving 9 bases between the germline ends. CDR3 residues: CASSSGQLNTEAFF. Written as DNA, the CDR3 is TGTGCCAGCAGCTCTGGACAATTGAACACTGAAGCTTTCTTT.

This clonotype was detected many times. The chain is built from TRBV15 and TRBJ1-5, with D tentatively TRBD1 (5 bases). Germline V CDR1 and CDR2: LNHNV, YYDKDF (reference sequence). V was trimmed by 1 base and J by 5 bases, leaving 12 bases between them. The CDR3 totals 15 residues. This CDR3 reads CATSRGGTVDQPQHF. CDR3 in DNA: TGTGCCACCAGCAGAGGGGGGACGGTTGATCAGCCCCAGCATTTT.

This clonotype was observed at least ten times. The chain combines TRBV23-1 with TRBJ1-1; D perhaps matches TRBD1 (5 bases). TRBV23-1 is classed as an ORF, of uncertain function. The CDR3 is 16 residues long. Trimming left V 0 bases short and J 4 bases short, with 15 bases between. The CDR3 here is CASSQSIQNGATEAFF. The CDR3, as DNA: TGCGCCAGCAGTCAATCCATCCAGAACGGGGCCACTGAAGCTTTCTTT.

Ten or more counts support this clonotype. The genes are TRBV7-6 and TRBJ2-5; D unclear. This CDR3 is built from 13 residues. CDR1 and CDR2 (germline): SGHVS, FNYEAQ. V lost 2 bases and J lost 2, with 6 bases in between. The CDR3 spells CASSLRLQETQYF. The DNA of the CDR3 is TGTGCCAGCAGCTTACGACTTCAAGAGACCCAGTACTTC.

This clonotype was detected ten times or more. CDR3 region: CASSLRDTQYF. In DNA form, the CDR3 reads TGTGCCAGCAGTTTACGAGATACGCAGTATTTT. V is TRBV27 and J is TRBJ2-3, with D uncertain. Germline values: CDR1 MNHEY, CDR2 SMNVEV (reference sequence). This CDR3 comprises 11 residues. V gave up 2 bases and J gave up 5 bases, with 2 bases separating them.

The rearrangement links TRBV5-1 to TRBJ2-7, with D perhaps TRBD1 (5 bases). Germline V lookup: CDR1 SGHRS, CDR2 YFSETQ. Trimming took off 2 bases at V and 2 bases at J, with 8 bases between the two ends. This CDR3 contains 13 residues. CDR3 residues: CASSLDSPYEQYF. The CDR3 DNA reads TGCGCCAGCAGCTTAGACAGCCCCTACGAGCAGTACTTC.

Many counts were recorded for this clonotype. The CDR3 DNA reads as TGCGCCAGCAGACCGAATTCACCCCTCCACTTT. Protein sequence: CASRPNSPLHF. This sequence joins TRBV5-1 and TRBJ1-6; D unresolved. Germline CDR1 and CDR2: SGHRS and YFSETQ. Trimming removed 5 bases from V and 7 bases from J, with 4 bases in between. The CDR3 is 11 residues long.

This clonotype was observed many times. V is TRBV18 and J is TRBJ1-5; 10 bases align to TRBD1. This CDR3 is built from 16 residues. V dropped 3 bases and J dropped 4; count of bases not matched to a gene: 6. From germline, CDR1 is KGHSH and CDR2 LQKENI. The DNA of the CDR3 is TGTGCCAGCTCACCCGACAGGGGGCCCCTTAATCAGCCCCAGCATTTT. This codes for CASSPDRGPLNQPQHF.

This clonotype is categorized as large (0.1 to 1%). The chain links TRBV10-3 to TRBJ2-1; D possibly corresponds to TRBD1 (5 bases). This CDR3 spans 14 amino acids. CDR1 ENHRY and CDR2 SYGVKD come from the germline V gene. Between the trimmed V and J ends, which lost 4 bases and 3 bases, there was a span of 10 bases. The CDR3 reads CAISGARVYNEQFF. The DNA for the CDR3 is TGTGCCATCAGTGGAGCCAGGGTCTACAATGAGCAGTTCTTC.

In its sample, this clonotype was seen many times. V and J are TRBV7-3 and TRBJ2-1; 7 nucleotides align to TRBD1. Trimming took 5 bases from V and 13 from J; bases not matched to a gene: 8. Germline assignment: CDR1 SGHTA and CDR2 FQGTGA. This CDR3 has 12 residues. CDR3 sequence (DNA): TGTGCCAGCAGCCCCGACAGGGCAGTTCAGTTCTTC. Protein product: CASSPDRAVQFF.

This clonotype appeared many times. V is TRBV28 and J is TRBJ2-7, with TRBD1 matching 7 bases. Germline CDR1 is MDHEN and CDR2 is SYDVKM. This CDR3 region has 15 residues. V dropped 3 bases and J dropped 1; count of bases not matched to a gene: 6. As DNA, the CDR3 is TGTGCCAGCAGTTTTTCGGGGACAGCTTCCTACGAGCAGTACTTC. It is translated as CASSFSGTASYEQYF.

The table lists this clonotype with many counts. The CDR3 DNA is TGTGCCAGCAGCCTTGGACCCGGAAATCGAGCTTTCTTT. This gives the protein CASSLGPGNRAFF. The chain joins TRBV7-3 to TRBJ1-1; D is unresolved. The CDR3 sequence is 13 residues long. V was clipped by 5 bases and J by 10 bases, with 17 bases between them. Germline V gene lookup returns CDR1 SGHTA and CDR2 FQGTGA.

This clonotype was found many times. The V gene is TRBV5-4, the J gene TRBJ2-3; no clear D. CDR3 size: 14 residues. Germline V gene data show CDR1 as SGHNT and CDR2 as YYREEE (reference sequence). V was pared by 0 bases and J by 1 base, with 6 bases between. The CDR3 sequence: CASSLGGRTDTQYF. In nucleotides, the CDR3 is TGTGCCAGCAGCTTGGGCGGACGCACAGATACGCAGTATTTT.